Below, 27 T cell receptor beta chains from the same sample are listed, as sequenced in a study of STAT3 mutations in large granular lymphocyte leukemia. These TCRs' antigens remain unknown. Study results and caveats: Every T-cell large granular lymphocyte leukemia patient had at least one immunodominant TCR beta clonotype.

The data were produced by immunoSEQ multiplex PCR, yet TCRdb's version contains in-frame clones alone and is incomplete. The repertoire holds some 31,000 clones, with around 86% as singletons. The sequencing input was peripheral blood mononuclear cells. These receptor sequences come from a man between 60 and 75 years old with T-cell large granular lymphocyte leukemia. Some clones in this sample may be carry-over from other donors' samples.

The CDR3 here is CASSLRGADTQYF. In nucleotides, the CDR3 is TGTGCCAGCTCCCTTCGGGGGGCAGATACGCAGTATTTT. The chain carries TRBV18 and TRBJ2-3, with TRBD2 identical over 7 bases. The CDR3 runs to 13 residues. From germline, CDR1 is KGHSH and CDR2 LQKENI. V was pared by 6 bases and J by 4 bases, with 4 bases of the junction left unmatched.

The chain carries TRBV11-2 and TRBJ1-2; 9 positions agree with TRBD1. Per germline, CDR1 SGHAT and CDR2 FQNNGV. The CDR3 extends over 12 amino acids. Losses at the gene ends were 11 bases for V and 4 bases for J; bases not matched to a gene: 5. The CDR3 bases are TGTGCCTCTCGACAGGGGGTCTATGGCTACACCTTC. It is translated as CASRQGVYGYTF.

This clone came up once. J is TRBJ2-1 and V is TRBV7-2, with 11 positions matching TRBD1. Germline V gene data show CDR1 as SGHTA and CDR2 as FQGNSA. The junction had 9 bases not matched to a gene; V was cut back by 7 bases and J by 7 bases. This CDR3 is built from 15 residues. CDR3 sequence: CASIIGGTGGNEQFF. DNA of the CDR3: TGTGCCAGCATCATAGGGGGGACAGGGGGGAATGAGCAGTTCTTC.

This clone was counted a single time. CDR3 bases: TGCGCCAGCAGCCCTTCGACAGGGTTCAACACTGAAGCTTTCTTT. Translating it yields CASSPSTGFNTEAFF. V gene TRBV4-3 combines with J gene TRBJ1-1, with TRBD1 matching over 7 bases. V trimming: 4 bases; J trimming: 2 bases; junction bases outside the gene matches: 7. Germline CDR1 is LGHNA and CDR2 is YSLEER. The CDR3 is 15 amino acids.

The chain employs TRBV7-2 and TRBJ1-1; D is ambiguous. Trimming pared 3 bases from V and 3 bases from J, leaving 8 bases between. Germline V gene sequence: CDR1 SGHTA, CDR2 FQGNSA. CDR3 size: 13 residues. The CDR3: CASSFFRDTEAFF. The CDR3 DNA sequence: TGTGCCAGCAGCTTCTTCCGGGACACTGAAGCTTTCTTT.

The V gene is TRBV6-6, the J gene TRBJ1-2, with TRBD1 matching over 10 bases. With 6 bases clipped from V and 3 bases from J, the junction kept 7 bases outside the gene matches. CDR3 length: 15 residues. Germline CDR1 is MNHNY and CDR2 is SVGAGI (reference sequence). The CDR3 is CASRLTGGVDYGYTF. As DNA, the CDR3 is TGTGCCAGCAGATTGACAGGGGGCGTCGACTATGGCTACACCTTC.

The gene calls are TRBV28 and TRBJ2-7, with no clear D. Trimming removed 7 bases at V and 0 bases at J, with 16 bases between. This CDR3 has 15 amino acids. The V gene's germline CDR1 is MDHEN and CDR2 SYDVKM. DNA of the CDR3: TGTGCCAGCACGACGAGCAGGCCTTACTCCTACGAGCAGTACTTC. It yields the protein CASTTSRPYSYEQYF.

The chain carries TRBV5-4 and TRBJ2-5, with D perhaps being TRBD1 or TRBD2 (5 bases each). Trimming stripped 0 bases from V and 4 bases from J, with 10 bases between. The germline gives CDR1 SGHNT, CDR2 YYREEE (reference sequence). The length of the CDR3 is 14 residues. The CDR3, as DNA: TGTGCCAGCAGCTTGGGGGGGACCCCAGAGACCCAGTACTTC. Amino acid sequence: CASSLGGTPETQYF.

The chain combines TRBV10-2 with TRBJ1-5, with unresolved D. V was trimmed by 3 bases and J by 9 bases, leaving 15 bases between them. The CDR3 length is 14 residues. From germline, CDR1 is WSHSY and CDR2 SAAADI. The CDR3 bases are TGCGCCAGCAGTGATAGGCAGAGAGATGGGCCCCAGCATTTT. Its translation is CASSDRQRDGPQHF.

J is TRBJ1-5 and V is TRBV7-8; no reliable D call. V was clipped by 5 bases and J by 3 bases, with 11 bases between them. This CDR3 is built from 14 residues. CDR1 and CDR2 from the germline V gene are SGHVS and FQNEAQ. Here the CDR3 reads CASSLYGDNQPQHF. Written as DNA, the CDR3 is TGTGCCAGCAGCCTATACGGGGACAATCAGCCCCAGCATTTT. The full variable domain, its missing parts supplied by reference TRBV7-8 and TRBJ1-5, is GAGVSQSPRYKVAKRGQDVALRCDPISGHVSLFWYQQALGQGPEFLTYFQNEAQLDKSGLPSDRFFAERPEGSVSTLKIQRTQQEDSAVYLCASSLYGDNQPQHFGDGTRLSIL.

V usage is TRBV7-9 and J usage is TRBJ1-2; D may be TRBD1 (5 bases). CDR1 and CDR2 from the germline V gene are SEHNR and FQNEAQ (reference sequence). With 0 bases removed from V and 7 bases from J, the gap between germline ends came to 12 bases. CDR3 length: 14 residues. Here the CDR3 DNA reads TGTGCCAGCAGCTTAGCGGGCAGGGAAAGTGGCTACACCTTC. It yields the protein CASSLAGRESGYTF.

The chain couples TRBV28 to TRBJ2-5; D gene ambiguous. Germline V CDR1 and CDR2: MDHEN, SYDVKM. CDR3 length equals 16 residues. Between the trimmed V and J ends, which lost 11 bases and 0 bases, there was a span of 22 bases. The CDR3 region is CAVSGRATVYQETQYF. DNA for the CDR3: TGTGCCGTATCCGGCCGGGCTACAGTTTACCAAGAGACCCAGTACTTC.

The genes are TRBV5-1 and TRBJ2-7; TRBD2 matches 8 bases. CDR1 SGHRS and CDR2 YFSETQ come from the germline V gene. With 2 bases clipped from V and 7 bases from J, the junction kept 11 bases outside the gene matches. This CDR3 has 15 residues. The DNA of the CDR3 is TGCGCCAGCAGCTTAAGCCAGACTAGCGCCGGGGAGCAGTACTTC. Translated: CASSLSQTSAGEQYF.

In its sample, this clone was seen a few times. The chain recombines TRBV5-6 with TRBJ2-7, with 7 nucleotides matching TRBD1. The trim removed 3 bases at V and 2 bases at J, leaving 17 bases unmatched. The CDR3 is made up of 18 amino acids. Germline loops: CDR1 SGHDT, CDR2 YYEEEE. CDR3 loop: CASSSTKRDRAHPYEQYF. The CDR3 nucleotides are TGTGCCAGCAGCTCAACGAAGCGAGACAGGGCGCATCCCTACGAGCAGTACTTC.

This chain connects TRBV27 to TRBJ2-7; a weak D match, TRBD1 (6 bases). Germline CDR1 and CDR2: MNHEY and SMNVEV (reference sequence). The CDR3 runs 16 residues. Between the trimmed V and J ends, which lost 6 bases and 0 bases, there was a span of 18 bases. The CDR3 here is CASRTERQGPSYEQYF. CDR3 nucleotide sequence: TGTGCCAGCAGAACCGAAAGGCAGGGGCCCTCCTACGAGCAGTACTTC.

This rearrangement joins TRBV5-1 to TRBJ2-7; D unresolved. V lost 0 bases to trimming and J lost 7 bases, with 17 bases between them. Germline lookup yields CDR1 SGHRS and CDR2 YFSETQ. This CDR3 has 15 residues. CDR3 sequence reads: CASSLVTDVPWEQYF. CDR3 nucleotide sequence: TGCGCCAGCAGCTTGGTAACGGACGTTCCCTGGGAGCAGTACTTC. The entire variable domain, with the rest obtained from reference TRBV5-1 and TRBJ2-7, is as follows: KAGVTQTPRYLIKTRGQQVTLSCSPISGHRSVSWYQQTPGQGLQFLFEYFSETQRNKGNFPGRFSGRQFSNSRSEMNVSTLELGDSALYLCASSLVTDVPWEQYFGPGTRLTVT.

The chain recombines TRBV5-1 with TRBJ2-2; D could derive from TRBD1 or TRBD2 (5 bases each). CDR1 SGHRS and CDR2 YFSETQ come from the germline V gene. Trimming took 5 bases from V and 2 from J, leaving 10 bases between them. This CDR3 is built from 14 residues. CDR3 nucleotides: TGCGCCAGCAGTGAAAGGGACAACACCGGGGAGCTGTTTTTT. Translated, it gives CASSERDNTGELFF.

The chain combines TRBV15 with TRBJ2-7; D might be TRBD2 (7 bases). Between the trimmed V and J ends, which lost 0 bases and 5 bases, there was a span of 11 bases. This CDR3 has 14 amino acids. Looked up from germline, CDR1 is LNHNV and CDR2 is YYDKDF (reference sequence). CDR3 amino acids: CATSRDGGGDEQYF. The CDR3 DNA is TGTGCCACCAGCAGAGATGGGGGGGGCGACGAGCAGTACTTC.

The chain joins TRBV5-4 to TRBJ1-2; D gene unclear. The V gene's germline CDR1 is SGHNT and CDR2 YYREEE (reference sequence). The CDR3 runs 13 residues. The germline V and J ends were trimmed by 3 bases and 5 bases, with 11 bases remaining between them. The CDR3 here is CASSSGSQYGYTF. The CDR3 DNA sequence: TGTGCCAGCAGCTCCGGAAGCCAGTATGGCTACACCTTC.

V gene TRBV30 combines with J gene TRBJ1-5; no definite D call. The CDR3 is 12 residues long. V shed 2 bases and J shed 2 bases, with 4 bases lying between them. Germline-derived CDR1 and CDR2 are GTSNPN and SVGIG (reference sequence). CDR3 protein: CAWSQGNQPQHF. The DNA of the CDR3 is TGTGCCTGGAGTCAGGGCAATCAGCCCCAGCATTTT.

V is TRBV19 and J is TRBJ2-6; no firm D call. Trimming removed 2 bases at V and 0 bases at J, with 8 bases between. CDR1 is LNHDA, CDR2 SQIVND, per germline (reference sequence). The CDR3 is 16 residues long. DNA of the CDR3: TGTGCCAGTAGTATAATTCAAAGCTCTGGGGCCAACGTCCTGACTTTC. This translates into CASSIIQSSGANVLTF.

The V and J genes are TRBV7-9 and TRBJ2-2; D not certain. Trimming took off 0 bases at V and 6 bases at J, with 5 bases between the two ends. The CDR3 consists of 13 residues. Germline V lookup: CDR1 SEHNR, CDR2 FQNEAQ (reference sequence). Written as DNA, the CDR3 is TGTGCCAGCAGCTTAGCTCTGGCCGGGGAGCTGTTTTTT. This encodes CASSLALAGELFF. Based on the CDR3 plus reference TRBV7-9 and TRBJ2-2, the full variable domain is DTGVSQNPRHKITKRGQNVTFRCDPISEHNRLYWYRQTLGQGPEFLTYFQNEAQLEKSRLLSDRFSAERPKGSFSTLEIQRTEQGDSAMYLCASSLALAGELFFGEGSRLTVL.

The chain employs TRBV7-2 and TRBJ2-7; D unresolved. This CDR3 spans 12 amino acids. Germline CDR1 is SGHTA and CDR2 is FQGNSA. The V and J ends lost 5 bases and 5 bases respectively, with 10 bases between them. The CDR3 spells CASSVVGNEQYF. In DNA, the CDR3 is TGTGCCAGCAGCGTCGTTGGGAACGAGCAGTACTTC.

The chain's CDR3 is CASGAPLIAKNIQYF. The DNA of the CDR3 is TGTGCCAGTGGGGCCCCCCTAATAGCCAAAAACATTCAGTACTTC. The rearrangement uses TRBV2 and TRBJ2-4; maybe TRBD1 (5 bases). In germline, CDR1 is SNHLY, CDR2 FYNNEI. CDR3 length: 15 residues. Deletions cut 9 bases from V and 0 bases from J, with 15 bases between.

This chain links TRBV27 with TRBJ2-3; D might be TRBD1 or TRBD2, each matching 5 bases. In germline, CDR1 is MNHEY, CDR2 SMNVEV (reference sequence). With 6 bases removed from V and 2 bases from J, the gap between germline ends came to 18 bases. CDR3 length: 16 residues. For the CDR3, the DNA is TGTGCCAGCAGCAAGCCCGGGACCCAGCACACAGATACGCAGTATTTT. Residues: CASSKPGTQHTDTQYF.

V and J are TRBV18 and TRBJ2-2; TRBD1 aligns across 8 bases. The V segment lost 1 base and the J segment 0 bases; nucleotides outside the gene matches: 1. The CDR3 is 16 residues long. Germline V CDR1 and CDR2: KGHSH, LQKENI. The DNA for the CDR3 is TGTGCCAGCTCACCACTACAGGGGGCGAACACCGGGGAGCTGTTTTTT. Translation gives CASSPLQGANTGELFF.

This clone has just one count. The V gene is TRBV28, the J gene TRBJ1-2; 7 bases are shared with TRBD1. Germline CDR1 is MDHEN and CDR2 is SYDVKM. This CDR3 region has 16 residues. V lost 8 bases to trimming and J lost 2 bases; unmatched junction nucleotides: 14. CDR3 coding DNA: TGTGCCAGCTCATTGGGGGGGACAGTTCTAAACTATGGCTACACCTTC. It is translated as CASSLGGTVLNYGYTF.